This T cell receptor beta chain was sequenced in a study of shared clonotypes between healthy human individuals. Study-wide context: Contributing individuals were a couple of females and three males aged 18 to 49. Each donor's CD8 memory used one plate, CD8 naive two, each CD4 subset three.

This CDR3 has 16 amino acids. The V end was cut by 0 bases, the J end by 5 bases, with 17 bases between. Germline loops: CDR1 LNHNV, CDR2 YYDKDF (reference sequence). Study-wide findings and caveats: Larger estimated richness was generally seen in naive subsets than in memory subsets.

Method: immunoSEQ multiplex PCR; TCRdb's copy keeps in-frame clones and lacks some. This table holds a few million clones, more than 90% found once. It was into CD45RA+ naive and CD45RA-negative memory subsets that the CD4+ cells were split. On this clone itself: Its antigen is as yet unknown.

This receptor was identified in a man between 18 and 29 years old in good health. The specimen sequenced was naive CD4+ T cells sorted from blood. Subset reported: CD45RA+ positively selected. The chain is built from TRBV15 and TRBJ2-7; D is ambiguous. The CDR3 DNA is TGTGCCACCAGCAGAGATCTTAATACCGGGTATGACGAGCAGTACTTC. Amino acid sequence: CATSRDLNTGYDEQYF.